The present T cell receptor (beta chain) was sequenced within a study of blood T cell repertoires in COVID-19. Whole-study context: Whether acute or convalescent, the COVID-19 samples came from the United States, Italy and Spain. T cells, B-cell-depleted T cells, or PBMCs provided the cDNA or gDNA that served as material.

Germline CDR1 and CDR2: LGHNA and YSLEER. Unmatched junction bases numbered 7, after V lost 4 bases and J lost 0 bases. The CDR3 runs 16 residues. The data were produced by immunoSEQ multiplex PCR, yet TCRdb's version contains in-frame clones alone and is incomplete. The data contain 190,000 or so clones, over 70% of them singletons. This clone was detected a few times. Sequenced material: peripheral blood. The receptor comes from a man in his fifties with active or convalescent COVID-19. The V gene is TRBV4-3, the J gene TRBJ2-3; 7 positions match TRBD2. The CDR3 nucleotides read TGCGCCAGCAGCCCTACACTAGCGCCTAGCACAGATACGCAGTATTTT. Amino acid sequence: CASSPTLAPSTDTQYF.